The 12 T cell receptor beta chains listed next were all sequenced from one sample in a study of blood T cell repertoires in COVID-19. TCRdb's table, derived via immunoSEQ multiplex PCR, lists solely in-frame clones and lacks some. The sample gives some 380,000 clones, 90% of which show up once; approximately 6.2% is in the top ten. Input material: peripheral blood. These receptors were taken from a man between 18 and 35 years old with active or convalescent COVID-19.

CDR3 bases: TGTGCCAGCAGCTCTAGACAGGGTACCTATGGCTACACCTTC. Protein sequence: CASSSRQGTYGYTF. The chain couples TRBV5-6 to TRBJ1-2; 7 bases agree with TRBD1. Per germline, CDR1 SGHDT and CDR2 YYEEEE. This CDR3 spans 14 amino acids. V was clipped by 3 bases and J by 4 bases; unmatched bases: 6.

The rearrangement links TRBV14 to TRBJ1-4, with D unclear. V lost 3 bases to trimming and J lost 0 bases, with 5 bases between them. Germline CDR1 SGHDN, CDR2 FVKESK. The CDR3 spans 14 residues. This chain's CDR3 is CASSHRATNEKLFF. CDR3 in DNA: TGTGCCAGCAGCCACCGTGCAACTAATGAAAAACTGTTTTTT.

The CDR3 region is CATQRGNTGELFF. CDR3 in DNA: TGTGCCACCCAACGGGGTAACACCGGGGAGCTGTTTTTT. This chain links TRBV28 with TRBJ2-2; D is possibly TRBD2 (5 bases). Germline lookup yields CDR1 MDHEN and CDR2 SYDVKM. CDR3 size: 13 residues. The germline V and J ends were trimmed by 10 bases and 2 bases, with 11 bases remaining between them.

The V gene is TRBV20-1, the J gene TRBJ1-2; D is unclear. Germline lookup yields CDR1 DFQATT and CDR2 SNEGSKA (reference sequence). The CDR3 is made up of 13 amino acids. Trimming cost V 3 bases and J 6 bases, with 14 bases left between them. CDR3: CSASPGILHGYTF. The CDR3 nucleotides read TGCAGTGCTAGTCCGGGAATCCTTCATGGCTACACCTTC.

The chain couples TRBV4-2 to TRBJ2-5; D not certain. The germline V and J ends were trimmed by 1 base and 0 bases, with 15 bases remaining between them. Germline loops: CDR1 LGHNA, CDR2 YNFKEQ. The CDR3 has 17 amino acids. The CDR3 is CASSQGFATQNQETQYF. In DNA form, the CDR3 reads TGTGCCAGCAGCCAAGGGTTCGCGACACAGAACCAAGAGACCCAGTACTTC.

The chain links TRBV9 to TRBJ2-1, with 13 bases aligning to TRBD2. Germline values: CDR1 SGDLS, CDR2 YYNGEE. V shed 4 bases, J shed 0 bases, and the junction held 4 bases outside the gene matches. The CDR3 length is 17 residues. This CDR3 is CASSPTSGRRSYNEQFF. The CDR3 nucleotides are TGTGCCAGCAGCCCGACTAGCGGGAGGCGCTCCTACAATGAGCAGTTCTTC.

The chain couples TRBV7-3 to TRBJ2-2; 9 bases agree with TRBD2. Germline CDR1 SGHTA, CDR2 FQGTGA. The CDR3 covers 17 residues. The J segment lost 3 bases and the V segment lost 2 bases, leaving 7 bases of the junction unmatched. CDR3 sequence (DNA): TGTGCCAGCAGCTTATGGGGAGCGGGGGGCTACACCGGGGAGCTGTTTTTT. Translation gives CASSLWGAGGYTGELFF.

This chain joins TRBV7-2 and TRBJ2-4; D is uncertain. The V gene's germline CDR1 is SGHTA and CDR2 FQGNSA. V lost 0 bases and J 7 bases, leaving 16 bases between the germline ends. The CDR3 contains 16 residues. This CDR3 is CASSLANIQYTNIQYF. CDR3 DNA sequence: TGTGCCAGCAGCTTAGCGAATATACAGTATACGAACATTCAGTACTTC.

On this clone itself: This sample also contains other DNA sequences that code for the same CDR3. V is TRBV3-1 (or the pseudogene TRBV3-2) and J is TRBJ1-4, with 7 bases aligning to TRBD1. Germline CDR1 is LGHDT and CDR2 is YNNKEL (reference sequence). With 5 bases clipped from V and 4 bases from J, the junction kept 4 bases outside the gene matches. This CDR3 spans 14 amino acids. CDR3 region: CASSNGQVNEKLFF. CDR3 DNA sequence: TGTGCCAGCAGCAACGGACAGGTTAATGAAAAACTGTTTTTT.

The J gene is TRBJ1-2, the V gene TRBV28; TRBD1 matches at 7 bases. The CDR3 runs to 17 residues. J gave up 3 bases and V 3 bases, and 13 bases lay outside the gene matches. Germline CDR1 is MDHEN and CDR2 is SYDVKM. CDR3 amino acids: CASSFPSGTAVYYGYTF. The CDR3 region has the DNA TGTGCCAGCAGTTTCCCGTCCGGGACAGCGGTTTACTATGGCTACACCTTC.

The rearrangement uses TRBV6-5 and TRBJ1-4; 9 bases align to TRBD1. The V gene end was trimmed by 11 bases and the J gene end by 5 bases; junction bases not matched to a gene: 6. Germline values: CDR1 MNHEY, CDR2 SVGAGI. The CDR3 is 13 amino acids. CDR3 sequence reads: CARLGTGNEKLFF. The DNA for the CDR3 is TGTGCCCGATTAGGGACAGGGAATGAAAAACTGTTTTTT.

The chain uses TRBV18 and TRBJ2-3; tentatively, D is TRBD1 (5 bases). The CDR3 is 14 amino acids. Deletions cut 3 bases from V and 2 bases from J, with 9 bases between. The germline V gene has CDR1 KGHSH and CDR2 LQKENI. DNA of the CDR3: TGTGCCAGCTCACCTGGGGCGGTCACAGATACGCAGTATTTT. This codes for CASSPGAVTDTQYF.